A selection of T cell receptor beta chains follows, all from one sample in a study of T-cell memory formation after mild COVID-19. TCRdb used MiXCR to reprocess the 5' RACE reads, holding one entry per CDR3 protein. The data show under 550,000 distinct CDR3 sequences, with roughly 18% seen just once and more than 9% held by the top ten. Sequences were obtained from PBMCs or a T cell subset sorted from them (not recorded which). These receptors originate from an adult woman who had mild COVID-19 (a few samples of this study predate the infection). Cell type and time point are not known. Each CDR3 is given with its conserved first and last residue. Fields, in order: D gene, CDR3 length, V gene, clone size, J gene, CDR3 DNA, CDR3 protein. The D gene is left open where the match is weak. Expanded clones are given a class, and other clones once, few, many or no size at all.

TRBD1	14	TRBV5-1	.	TRBJ2-1	TGCGCCAGCAGCTGGGACAGGGAGTACAATGAGCAGTTCTTC	CASSWDREYNEQFF
TRBD2	15	TRBV15	few	TRBJ2-3	TGTGCCACCAGCAGACTAGCGGGAGGAGTGAATACGCAGTATTTT	CATSRLAGGVNTQYF
.	13	TRBV7-9	few	TRBJ1-5	TGTGCCAGCAGCTGGCAAGGGGAGCAGCCCCAGCATTTT	CASSWQGEQPQHF
TRBD1	14	TRBV9	.	TRBJ2-3	TGTGCCAGCAGCCAGGACAGGGAAAAGGATACGCAGTATTTT	CASSQDREKDTQYF
.	15	TRBV7-8	.	TRBJ1-2	TGTGCCAGCAGCCTCGGGGTAGGGCCCTCGTGGGGCTACACCTTC	CASSLGVGPSWGYTF
TRBD1	13	TRBV6-5	few	TRBJ1-2	TGTGCCAGCAGCACCGACAGGGTCAATGGCTACACCTTC	CASSTDRVNGYTF
.	14	TRBV15	.	TRBJ2-4	TGTGCCACCAGCGGGAGCGGTAACTTAAACATTCAGTACTTC	CATSGSGNLNIQYF
.	16	TRBV13	.	TRBJ1-1	TGTGCCAGCAGCTTAGGCCCGGACCGGGTGAACACTGAAGCTTTCTTT	CASSLGPDRVNTEAFF
.	13	TRBV19	.	TRBJ2-7	TGTGCCAGTAGTGGGGTGAATAACTACGAGCAGTACTTC	CASSGVNNYEQYF
.	14	TRBV5-4	.	TRBJ2-3	TGTGCCAGCAGTAGCCAGCACAGCACAGATACGCAGTATTTT	CASSSQHSTDTQYF
.	14	TRBV19	few	TRBJ2-1	TGTGCCAGTAGTCAGATCGGGGACCGCAATGAGCAGTTCTTC	CASSQIGDRNEQFF
.	14	TRBV20-1	.	TRBJ2-3	TGCAGTGCTAGCGCTAGATGGGGCACAGATACGCAGTATTTT	CSASARWGTDTQYF
.	18	TRBV7-6	.	TRBJ2-5	TGTGCCAGCAGCTTAGCAACATTTCGTTTCTCGTACCAAGAGACCCAGTACTTC	CASSLATFRFSYQETQYF
TRBD2	16	TRBV10-2	few	TRBJ2-1	TGCGCCAGCAGTGTTAGACTAGCGGGAGTCATGAATGAGCAGTTCTTC	CASSVRLAGVMNEQFF
.	13	TRBV7-6	few	TRBJ2-7	TGTGCCAGCAGCAAGGACCTCTCCTACGAGCAGTACTTC	CASSKDLSYEQYF
.	14	TRBV6-1	.	TRBJ1-1	TGTGCCAGCAGTGAACACCTGGGGAACACTGAAGCTTTCTTT	CASSEHLGNTEAFF
.	12	TRBV19	few	TRBJ2-7	TGTGCCAGTAGTTACGGGGCTACCGAGCAGTACTTC	CASSYGATEQYF
.	14	TRBV5-1	many	TRBJ1-4	TGCGCCAGCATGACGGGGCAGGTCGATGAAAAACTGTTTTTT	CASMTGQVDEKLFF
.	15	TRBV21-1	.	TRBJ2-7	TGTGCCAGCAGCAAACACAGGGTACTCTCCTACGAGCAGTACTTC	CASSKHRVLSYEQYF
.	14	TRBV25-1	few	TRBJ1-3	TGTGCCAGCAGCCTATCGGGTATTGGAAACACCATATATTTT	CASSLSGIGNTIYF
TRBD2	17	TRBV24-1	.	TRBJ2-3	TGTGCCACCCAAGGCGGGGGGAGTTTTAGAATGACAGATACGCAGTATTTT	CATQGGGSFRMTDTQYF
.	18	TRBV7-6	many	TRBJ2-2	TGTGCCAGCAGCTCGATTAGGGGGGACGCACAGAACACCGGGGAGCTGTTTTTT	CASSSIRGDAQNTGELFF
TRBD2	16	TRBV5-4	.	TRBJ2-1	TGTGCCAGCAGCTTGATTGAAGCGGGAGGGTACACTGAGCAGTTCTTC	CASSLIEAGGYTEQFF
TRBD1	17	TRBV3-1	many	TRBJ1-4	TGTGCCAGCAGCCAAGGGGCTCGACAGGGGGTCGATGAAAAACTGTTTTTT	CASSQGARQGVDEKLFF
TRBD1	14	TRBV6-5	few	TRBJ2-3	TGTGCCAGCAGCCGACAGGGGCAGGCAGATACGCAGTATTTT	CASSRQGQADTQYF
.	13	TRBV12-3/TRBV12-4	.	TRBJ2-7	TGTGCCAGCAGTTTGGTTGGCCCCGACGAGCAGTACTTC	CASSLVGPDEQYF
.	14	TRBV11-2	.	TRBJ1-2	TGTGCCAGCAGCTTAATGGGCGGAAACTATGGCTACACCTTC	CASSLMGGNYGYTF
TRBD1	17	TRBV5-8	many	TRBJ2-4	TGTGCCAGCAGCGGGGACCGGGACAGGGCCCCCACCAACATTCAGTACTTC	CASSGDRDRAPTNIQYF
.	14	TRBV13	.	TRBJ2-1	TGTGCCAGCAGCTTGGGGGCCCTTTACAATGAGCAGTTCTTC	CASSLGALYNEQFF
.	12	TRBV7-9	few	TRBJ1-5	TGTGCCAGCAGCCACGAAAATCAGCCCCAGCATTTT	CASSHENQPQHF
TRBD1	14	TRBV5-1	few	TRBJ2-1	TGCGCCAGCAGCTTCGACAGGGTCTACAATGAGCAGTTCTTC	CASSFDRVYNEQFF
.	14	TRBV18	.	TRBJ2-4	TGTGCCAGCTCACCGCGGGGCGATAGGGACATTCAGTACTTC	CASSPRGDRDIQYF
TRBD2	14	TRBV30	few	TRBJ2-3	TGTGCCGGCCAGCGGGGTTCTAGCACAGATACGCAGTATTTT	CAGQRGSSTDTQYF
.	14	TRBV21-1	few	TRBJ2-7	TGTGCCATCTCTTTGACCACCTCCACGGACGAGCAGTACTTC	CAISLTTSTDEQYF